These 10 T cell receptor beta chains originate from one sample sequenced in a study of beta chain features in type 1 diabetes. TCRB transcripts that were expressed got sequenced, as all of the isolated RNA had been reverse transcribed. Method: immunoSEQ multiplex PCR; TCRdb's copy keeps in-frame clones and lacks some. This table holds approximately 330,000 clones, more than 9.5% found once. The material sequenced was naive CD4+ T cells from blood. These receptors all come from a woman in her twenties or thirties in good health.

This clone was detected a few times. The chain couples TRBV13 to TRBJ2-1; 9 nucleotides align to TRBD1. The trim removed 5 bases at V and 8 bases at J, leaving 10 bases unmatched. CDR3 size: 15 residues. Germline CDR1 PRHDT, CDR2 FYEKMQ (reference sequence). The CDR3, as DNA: TGTGCCAGCAGCGTACTCACAGGGGGCGGTTATGAGCAGTTCTTC. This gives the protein CASSVLTGGGYEQFF. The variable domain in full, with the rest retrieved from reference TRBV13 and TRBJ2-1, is AAGVIQSPRHLIKEKRETATLKCYPIPRHDTVYWYQQGPGQDPQFLISFYEKMQSDKGSIPDRFSAQQFSDYHSELNMSSLELGDSALYFCASSVLTGGGYEQFFGPGTRLTVL.

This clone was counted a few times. The CDR3 here is CSVRTSGVPTYEQYF. The DNA for the CDR3 is TGCAGCGTCCGGACTAGCGGCGTCCCCACCTACGAGCAGTACTTC. The chain recombines TRBV29-1 with TRBJ2-7; TRBD2 aligns across 10 bases. CDR1 is SQVTM, CDR2 ANQGSEA, per germline. The J segment lost 2 bases and the V segment lost 6 bases, leaving 10 bases of the junction unmatched. The CDR3 is 15 residues long.

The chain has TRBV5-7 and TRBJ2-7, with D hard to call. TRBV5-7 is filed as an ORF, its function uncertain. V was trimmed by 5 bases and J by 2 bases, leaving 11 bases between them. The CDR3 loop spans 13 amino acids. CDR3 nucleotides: TGTGCCAGCAGAAAGAAAGCCCCCTACGAGCAGTACTTC. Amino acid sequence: CASRKKAPYEQYF.

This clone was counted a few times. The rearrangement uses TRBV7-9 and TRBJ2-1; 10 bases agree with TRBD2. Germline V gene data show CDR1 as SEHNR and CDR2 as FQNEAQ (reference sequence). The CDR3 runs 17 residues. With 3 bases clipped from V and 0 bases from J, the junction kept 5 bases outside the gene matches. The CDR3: CASSFPSGGSSYNEQFF. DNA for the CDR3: TGTGCCAGCAGCTTCCCTAGCGGGGGAAGCTCCTACAATGAGCAGTTCTTC.

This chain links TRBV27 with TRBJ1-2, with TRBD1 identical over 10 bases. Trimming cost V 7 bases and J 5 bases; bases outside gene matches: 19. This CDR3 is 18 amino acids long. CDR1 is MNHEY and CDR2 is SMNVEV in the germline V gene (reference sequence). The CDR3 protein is CASTPSALRQGAEYGYTF. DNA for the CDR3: TGTGCCAGCACTCCAAGTGCTCTTCGACAGGGGGCAGAGTATGGCTACACCTTC.

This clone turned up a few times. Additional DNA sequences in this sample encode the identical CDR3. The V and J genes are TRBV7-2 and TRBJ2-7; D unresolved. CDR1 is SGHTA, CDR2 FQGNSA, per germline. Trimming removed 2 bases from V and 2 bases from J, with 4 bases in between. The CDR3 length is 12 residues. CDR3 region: CASSLLAYEQYF. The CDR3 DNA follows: TGTGCCAGCAGCTTATTAGCCTACGAGCAGTACTTC.

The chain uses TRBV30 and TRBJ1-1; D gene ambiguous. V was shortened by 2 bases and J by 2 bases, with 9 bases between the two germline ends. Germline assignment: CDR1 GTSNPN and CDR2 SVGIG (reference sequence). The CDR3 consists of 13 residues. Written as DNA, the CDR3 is TGTGCCTGGAGTCCAGGCCTAAACACTGAAGCTTTCTTT. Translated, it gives CAWSPGLNTEAFF.

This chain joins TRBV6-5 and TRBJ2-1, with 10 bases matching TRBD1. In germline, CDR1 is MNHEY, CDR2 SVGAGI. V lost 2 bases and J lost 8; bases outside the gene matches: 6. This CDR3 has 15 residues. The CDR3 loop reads CASSYMDRGVDEQFF. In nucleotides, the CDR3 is TGTGCCAGCAGTTACATGGACAGGGGGGTGGATGAGCAGTTCTTC.

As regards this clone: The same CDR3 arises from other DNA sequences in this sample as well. The CDR3 sequence is CASSVVSGSNEQFF. The CDR3 region has the DNA TGTGCCAGCAGCGTAGTGAGTGGGAGCAATGAGCAGTTCTTC. The chain carries TRBV9 and TRBJ2-1; perhaps TRBD2 as D (5 bases). Between the trimmed V and J ends, which lost 0 bases and 6 bases, there was a span of 10 bases. The CDR3 totals 14 residues. Germline CDR1 and CDR2: SGDLS and YYNGEE.

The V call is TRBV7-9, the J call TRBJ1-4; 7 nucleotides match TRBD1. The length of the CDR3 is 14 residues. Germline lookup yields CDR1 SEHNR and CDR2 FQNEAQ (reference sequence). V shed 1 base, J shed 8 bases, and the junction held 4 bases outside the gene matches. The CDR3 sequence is CASSLGQGEEKLFF. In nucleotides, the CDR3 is TGTGCCAGCAGCTTAGGACAGGGAGAAGAAAAACTGTTTTTT.